One and the same sample provided the 3 T cell receptor beta chains below, sequenced in a study of CD8+CD57+ T cells in acquired aplastic anemia. Sequencing involved patients with CD8+CD57+ cell expansion previously shown by flow cytometry. Genomic DNA acted as the template from which TCR beta VDJ combination and CDR3 sequence profiling were carried out. One entry per CDR3 protein, called by TCRdb with MiXCR from the reads. The sample consists of around 200,000 distinct CDR3 sequences, approximately 52% of them appearing once. Sequencing was performed on sorted CD4+, CD8+, or CD8+CD57+ T cells (not recorded which) from PBMCs. The receptors were gathered from a human donor with aplastic anemia.

This chain uses TRBV20-1 with TRBJ2-7; a possible D gene is TRBD1 (5 bases). Deletions cut 6 bases from V and 2 bases from J, with 14 bases between. The CDR3 extends over 13 amino acids. From germline, CDR1 is DFQATT and CDR2 SNEGSKA (reference sequence). For the CDR3, the DNA is TGCAGTGCGTCCCGACCGGACACCTACGAGCAGTACTTC. Translating gives CSASRPDTYEQYF.

This clonotype was counted only a few times. This may stem from a read error, because a much larger clone lies one nucleotide away. It is likely a read error, because the conserved phenylalanine at the end of the CDR3 is missing. This chain joins TRBV7-9 and TRBJ1-2; 9 nucleotides align to TRBD1. Looked up from germline, CDR1 is SEHNR and CDR2 is FQNEAQ (reference sequence). Trimming removed 5 bases from V and 2 bases from J; junction bases left unmatched: 3. This CDR3 contains 14 residues. The CDR3 loop reads CASSRGTGNYGYTS. The CDR3 DNA sequence: TGTGCCAGCAGCCGGGGGACAGGGAACTATGGCTACACCTCC.

Note on this clonotype: The conserved phenylalanine or tryptophan is not found at the CDR3 terminus, so this likely reflects a read error. This sequence joins TRBV11-1 and TRBJ1-6; TRBD1 aligns across 7 bases. The germline gives CDR1 SGHAT, CDR2 FQDESV (reference sequence). This CDR3 spans 16 amino acids. With 4 bases clipped from V and 8 bases from J, the junction kept 11 bases outside the gene matches. CDR3 nucleotides: TGTGCCAGCAGCTCAGGGGACAGCCTGAATTATTCACCCCTCCACCTT. This codes for CASSSGDSLNYSPLHL.